This T cell receptor beta chain was sequenced in a study of OX40 agonist ivuxolimab in advanced cancers. Points from the study as a whole: Dosing at 0.1 to 3.0 mg/kg was accompanied by clonal expansion of CD4+ and CD8+ blood T cells by week 6.

This clone was detected only a few times. Its antigen remains unidentified. CDR1 is SGHDN, CDR2 FVKESK, per germline. The V gene lost 1 base and the J gene lost 8 bases, with 11 bases spanning the gap. The CDR3 is made up of 13 amino acids. Profiling relied on immunoSEQ multiplex PCR, and the TCRdb table lists in-frame clones only, not all of them. The sample yields approximately 62,000 clones, roughly 90% seen once. This rearrangement joins TRBV14 to TRBJ1-2; D remains ambiguous. The sequence came from an adult with an advanced solid tumor such as melanoma, head and neck, liver or kidney cancer. This specimen was CD4+ or CD8+ T cells sorted from blood, taken in a trial of the OX40 agonist ivuxolimab. CDR3 protein: CASSQVLGSGYTF. CDR3 DNA sequence: TGTGCCAGCAGCCAAGTTCTTGGCTCGGGCTACACCTTC. Full variable domain (missing parts from reference TRBV14 and TRBJ1-2): EAGVTQFPSHSVIEKGQTVTLRCDPISGHDNLYWYRRVMGKEIKFLLHFVKESKQDESGMPNNRFLAERTGGTYSTLKVQPAELEDSGVYFCASSQVLGSGYTFGSGTRLTVV.